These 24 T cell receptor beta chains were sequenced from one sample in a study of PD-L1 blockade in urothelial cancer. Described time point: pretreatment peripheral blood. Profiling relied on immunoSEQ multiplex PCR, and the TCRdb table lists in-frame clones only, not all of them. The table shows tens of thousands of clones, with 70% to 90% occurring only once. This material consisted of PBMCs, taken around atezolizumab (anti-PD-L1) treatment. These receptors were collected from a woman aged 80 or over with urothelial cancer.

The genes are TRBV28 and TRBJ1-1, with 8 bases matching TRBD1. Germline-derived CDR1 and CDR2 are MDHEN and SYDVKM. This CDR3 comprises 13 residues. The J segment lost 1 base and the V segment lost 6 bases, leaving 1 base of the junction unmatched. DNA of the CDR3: TGTGCCAGCAGAACAGGGGGGAACACTGAAGCTTTCTTT. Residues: CASRTGGNTEAFF.

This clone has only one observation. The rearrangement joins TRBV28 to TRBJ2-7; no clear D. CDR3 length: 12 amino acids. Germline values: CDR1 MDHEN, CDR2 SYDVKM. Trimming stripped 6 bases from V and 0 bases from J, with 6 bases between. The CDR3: CASRASSYEQYF. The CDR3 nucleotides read TGTGCCAGCAGGGCCAGCTCCTACGAGCAGTACTTC.

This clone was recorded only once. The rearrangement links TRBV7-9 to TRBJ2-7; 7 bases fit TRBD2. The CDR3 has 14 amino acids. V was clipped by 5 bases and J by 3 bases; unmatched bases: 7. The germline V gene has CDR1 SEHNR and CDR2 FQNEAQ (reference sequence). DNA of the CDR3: TGTGCCAGCAGCCGACAGCGGGATAGCTACGAGCAGTACTTC. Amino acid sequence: CASSRQRDSYEQYF.

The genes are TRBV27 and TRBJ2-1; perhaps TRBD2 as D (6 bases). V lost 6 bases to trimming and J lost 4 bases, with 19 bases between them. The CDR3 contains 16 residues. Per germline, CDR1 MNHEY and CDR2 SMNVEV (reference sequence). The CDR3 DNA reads TGTGCCAGCAGCTTAAAGCCGGGGGAGCCTTACAATGAGCAGTTCTTC. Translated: CASSLKPGEPYNEQFF.

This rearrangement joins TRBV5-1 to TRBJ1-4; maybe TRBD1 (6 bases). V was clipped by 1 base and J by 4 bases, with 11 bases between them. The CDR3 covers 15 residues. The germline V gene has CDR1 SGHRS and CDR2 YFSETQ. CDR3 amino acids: CASSLIGQNNEKLFF. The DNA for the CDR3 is TGCGCCAGCAGCTTGATAGGACAGAATAATGAAAAACTGTTTTTT.

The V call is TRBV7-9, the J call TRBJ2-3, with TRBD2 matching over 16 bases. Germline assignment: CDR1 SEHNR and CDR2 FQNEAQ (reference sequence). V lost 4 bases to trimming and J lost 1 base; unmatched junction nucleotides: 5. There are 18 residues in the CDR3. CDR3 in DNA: TGTGCCAGCAGCTCTGGGACTAGCGGGAGGGCCGGCACAGATACGCAGTATTTT. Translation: CASSSGTSGRAGTDTQYF.

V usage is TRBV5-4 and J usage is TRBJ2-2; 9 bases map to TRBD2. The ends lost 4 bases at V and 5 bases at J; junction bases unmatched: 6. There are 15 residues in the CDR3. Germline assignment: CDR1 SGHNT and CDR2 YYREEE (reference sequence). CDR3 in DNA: TGTGCCAGCAGCCGAGCGGGGGGCTGGACCGGGGAGCTGTTTTTT. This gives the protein CASSRAGGWTGELFF.

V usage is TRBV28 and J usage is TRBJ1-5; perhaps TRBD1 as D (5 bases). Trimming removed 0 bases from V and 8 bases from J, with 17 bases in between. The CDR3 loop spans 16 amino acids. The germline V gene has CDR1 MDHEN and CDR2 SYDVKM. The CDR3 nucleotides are TGTGCCAGCAGTTTATGGGGTCTGGGGGGAGGAAAGCCCCAGCATTTT. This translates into CASSLWGLGGGKPQHF.

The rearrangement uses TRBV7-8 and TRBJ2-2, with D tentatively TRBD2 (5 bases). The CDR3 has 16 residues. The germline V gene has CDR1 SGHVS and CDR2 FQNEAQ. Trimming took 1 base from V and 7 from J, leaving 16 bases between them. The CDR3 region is CASSLVSAIAGGELFF. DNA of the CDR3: TGTGCCAGCAGCTTAGTCTCAGCCATTGCGGGCGGGGAGCTGTTTTTT.

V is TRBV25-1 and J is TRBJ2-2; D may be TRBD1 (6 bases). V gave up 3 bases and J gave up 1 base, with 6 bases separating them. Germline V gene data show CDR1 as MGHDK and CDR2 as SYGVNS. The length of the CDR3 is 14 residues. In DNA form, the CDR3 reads TGTGCCAGCAGTGACAGGGGGAACACCGGGGAGCTGTTTTTT. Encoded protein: CASSDRGNTGELFF.

Here the CDR3 reads CATNKDSHNEQFF. The CDR3 coding sequence is TGTGCCACCAACAAGGACAGCCACAATGAGCAGTTCTTC. The chain carries TRBV28 and TRBJ2-1; maybe TRBD1 (6 bases). Germline CDR1 MDHEN, CDR2 SYDVKM. V was cut by 10 bases and J by 5 bases, with 15 bases left in between. CDR3 length: 13 residues.

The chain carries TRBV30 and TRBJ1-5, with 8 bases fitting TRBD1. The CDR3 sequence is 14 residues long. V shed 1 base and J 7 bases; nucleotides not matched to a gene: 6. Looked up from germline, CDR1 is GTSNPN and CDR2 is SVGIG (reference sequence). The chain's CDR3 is CAWSGDRLMQPQHF. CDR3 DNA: TGTGCCTGGAGTGGGGACAGGTTGATGCAGCCCCAGCATTTT.

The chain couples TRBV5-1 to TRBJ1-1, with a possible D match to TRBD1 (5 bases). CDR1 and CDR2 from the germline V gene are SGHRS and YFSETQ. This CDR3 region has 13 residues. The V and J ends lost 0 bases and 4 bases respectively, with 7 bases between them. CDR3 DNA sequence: TGCGCCAGCAGCTTGGGGGGCGTCACTGAAGCTTTCTTT. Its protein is CASSLGGVTEAFF. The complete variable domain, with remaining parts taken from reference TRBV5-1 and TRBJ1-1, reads KAGVTQTPRYLIKTRGQQVTLSCSPISGHRSVSWYQQTPGQGLQFLFEYFSETQRNKGNFPGRFSGRQFSNSRSEMNVSTLELGDSALYLCASSLGGVTEAFFGQGTRLTVV.

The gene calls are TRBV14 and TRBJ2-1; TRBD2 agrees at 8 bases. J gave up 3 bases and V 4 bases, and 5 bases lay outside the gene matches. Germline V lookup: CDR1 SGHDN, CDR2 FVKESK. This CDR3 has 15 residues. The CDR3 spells CASSLRLAFYNEQFF. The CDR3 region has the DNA TGTGCCAGCAGCCTACGACTAGCGTTCTACAATGAGCAGTTCTTC.

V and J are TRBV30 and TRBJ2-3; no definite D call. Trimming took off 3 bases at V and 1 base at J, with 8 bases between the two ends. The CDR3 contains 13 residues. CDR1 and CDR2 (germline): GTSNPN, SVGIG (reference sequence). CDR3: CAWRAPGTDTQYF. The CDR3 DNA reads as TGTGCCTGGAGAGCGCCCGGCACAGATACGCAGTATTTT.

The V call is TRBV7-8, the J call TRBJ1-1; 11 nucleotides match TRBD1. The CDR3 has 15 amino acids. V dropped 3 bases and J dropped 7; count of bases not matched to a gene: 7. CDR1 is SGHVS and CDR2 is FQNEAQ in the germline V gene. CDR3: CASSLGQGGIFEAFF. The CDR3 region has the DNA TGTGCCAGCAGCTTGGGACAGGGGGGTATATTTGAAGCTTTCTTT.

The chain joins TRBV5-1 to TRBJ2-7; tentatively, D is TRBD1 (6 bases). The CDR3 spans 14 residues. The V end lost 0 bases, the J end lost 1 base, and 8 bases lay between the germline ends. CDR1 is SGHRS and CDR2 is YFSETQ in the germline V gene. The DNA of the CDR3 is TGCGCCAGCAGCTTGGACGGACAGTCCTACGAGCAGTACTTC. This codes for CASSLDGQSYEQYF.

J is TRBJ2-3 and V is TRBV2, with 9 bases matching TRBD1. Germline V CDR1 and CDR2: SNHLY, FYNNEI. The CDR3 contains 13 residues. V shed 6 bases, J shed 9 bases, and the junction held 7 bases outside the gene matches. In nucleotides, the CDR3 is TGTGCCAGCAGCGGGGACAGGGTACCGACGCAGTATTTT. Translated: CASSGDRVPTQYF.

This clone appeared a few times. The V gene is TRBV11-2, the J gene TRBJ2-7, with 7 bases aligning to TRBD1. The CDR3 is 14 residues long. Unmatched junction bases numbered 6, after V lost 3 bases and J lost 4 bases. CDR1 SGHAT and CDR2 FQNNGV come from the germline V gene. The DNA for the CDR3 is TGTGCCAGCAGCTTCATGAGACAGGGTTACGAGCAGTACTTC. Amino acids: CASSFMRQGYEQYF.

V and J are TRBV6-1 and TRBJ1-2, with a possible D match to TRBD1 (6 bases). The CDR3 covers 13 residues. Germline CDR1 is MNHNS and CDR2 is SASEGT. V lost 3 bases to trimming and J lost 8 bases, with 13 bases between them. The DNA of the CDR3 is TGTGCCAGCAGTGAGGGGGCAGGAAGGGGCTACACCTTC. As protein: CASSEGAGRGYTF.

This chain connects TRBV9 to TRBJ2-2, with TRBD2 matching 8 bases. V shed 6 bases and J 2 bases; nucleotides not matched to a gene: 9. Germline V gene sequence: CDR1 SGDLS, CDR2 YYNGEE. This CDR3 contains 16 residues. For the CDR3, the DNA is TGTGCCAGCAACCAAGGACTAGCCCCAAACACCGGGGAGCTGTTTTTT. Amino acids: CASNQGLAPNTGELFF.

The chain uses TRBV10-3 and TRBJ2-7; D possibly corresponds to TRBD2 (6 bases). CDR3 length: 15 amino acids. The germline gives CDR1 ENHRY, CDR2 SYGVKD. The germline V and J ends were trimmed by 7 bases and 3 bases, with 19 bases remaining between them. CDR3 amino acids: CAITPGEQEDYEQYF. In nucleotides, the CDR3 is TGTGCCATCACCCCGGGGGAACAGGAGGACTACGAGCAGTACTTC.

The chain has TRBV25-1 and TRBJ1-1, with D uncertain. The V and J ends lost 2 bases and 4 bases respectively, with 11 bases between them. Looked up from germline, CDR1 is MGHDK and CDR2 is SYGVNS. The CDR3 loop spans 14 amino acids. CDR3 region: CASSEGLVSTEAFF. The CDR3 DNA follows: TGTGCCAGCAGTGAAGGTCTGGTCAGCACTGAAGCTTTCTTT.

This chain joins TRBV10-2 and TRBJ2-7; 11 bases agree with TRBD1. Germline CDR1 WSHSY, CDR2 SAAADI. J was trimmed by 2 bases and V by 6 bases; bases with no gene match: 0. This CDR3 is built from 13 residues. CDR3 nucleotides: TGCGCCAGCAGGGGACAGGGGGCCTACGAGCAGTACTTC. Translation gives CASRGQGAYEQYF.